The 12 T cell receptor beta chains given below trace back to one sample, sequenced in a study of T-cell reconstitution after alpha-beta-depleted transplantation in children. The library targeted TCRbeta and was prepared with unique molecular identifiers. Each CDR3 protein is one row after TCRdb ran MiXCR on the PCR reads. Of around 800,000 distinct CDR3 sequences listed, approximately 15% are singletons. Sequencing was performed on PBMCs, mostly from graft donor cells, taken 360 days after TCRalphabeta/CD19-depleted stem cell transplant. These receptors were taken from a male patient aged 5 to 17 who had a stem cell transplant for acute lymphoblastic leukemia, so the T cells may come from the graft donor.

The CDR3 here is CASSLGRQYSNQPQHF. The CDR3 DNA reads as TGTGCCAGCAGCTTAGGCAGGCAGTATAGCAATCAGCCCCAGCATTTT. The genes are TRBV7-9 and TRBJ1-5; D remains ambiguous. V dropped 1 base and J dropped 0 bases, with 10 bases sitting between them. CDR1 and CDR2 (germline): SEHNR, FQNEAQ (reference sequence). The CDR3 runs to 16 residues.

The rearrangement uses TRBV11-2 and TRBJ2-1; the D gene could be TRBD1 or TRBD2 (5 bases each). Germline CDR1 reads SGHAT; CDR2 reads FQNNGV. This CDR3 is 15 amino acids long. Trimming removed 2 bases at V and 7 bases at J, with 15 bases between. The chain's CDR3 is CASSLKGPGGNEQFF. As DNA, the CDR3 is TGTGCCAGCAGCTTAAAGGGACCCGGCGGGAATGAGCAGTTCTTC. The variable domain in full, completed from reference TRBV11-2 and TRBJ2-1, reads EAGVAQSPRYKIIEKRQSVAFWCNPISGHATLYWYQQILGQGPKLLIQFQNNGVVDDSQLPKDRFSAERLKGVDSTLKIQPAKLEDSAVYLCASSLKGPGGNEQFFGPGTRLTVL.

The V call is TRBV3-1, the J call TRBJ2-7, with a possible D match to TRBD2 (5 bases). CDR3 length: 12 residues. The germline gives CDR1 LGHDT, CDR2 YNNKEL (reference sequence). Trimming left V 0 bases short and J 7 bases short, with 7 bases between. CDR3 in amino acids: CASSQEAEEQYF. As DNA, the CDR3 is TGTGCCAGCAGCCAAGAAGCGGAAGAGCAGTACTTC.

The chain uses TRBV20-1 and TRBJ2-7; 7 nucleotides line up with TRBD2. Per germline, CDR1 DFQATT and CDR2 SNEGSKA (reference sequence). V trimming: 3 bases; J trimming: 2 bases; junction bases outside the gene matches: 4. The CDR3 is made up of 13 amino acids. This CDR3 is CSASGRETYEQYF. The CDR3 nucleotides are TGCAGTGCTAGTGGGCGGGAGACCTACGAGCAGTACTTC.

The chain is built from TRBV5-1 and TRBJ2-3; no definite D call. The CDR3 extends over 14 amino acids. The V gene lost 5 bases and the J gene lost 4 bases, with 14 bases spanning the gap. Germline values: CDR1 SGHRS, CDR2 YFSETQ. This chain's CDR3 is CASSSLSGSDTQYF. DNA for the CDR3: TGCGCCAGCAGTTCCCTATCTGGCTCAGATACGCAGTATTTT. Supplemented by reference TRBV5-1 and TRBJ2-3, the full variable domain reads KAGVTQTPRYLIKTRGQQVTLSCSPISGHRSVSWYQQTPGQGLQFLFEYFSETQRNKGNFPGRFSGRQFSNSRSEMNVSTLELGDSALYLCASSSLSGSDTQYFGPGTRLTVL.

There are a few counts of this clonotype. The J gene is TRBJ2-7, the V gene TRBV9, with a weak D call TRBD1 (5 bases). V was cut by 0 bases and J by 2 bases, with 12 bases left in between. Germline CDR1 is SGDLS and CDR2 is YYNGEE. The CDR3 sequence is 15 residues long. CDR3 sequence: CASSVEGFATYEQYF. Here the CDR3 DNA reads TGTGCCAGCAGCGTAGAGGGGTTTGCCACCTACGAGCAGTACTTC.

This clonotype was seen more than once but under ten times. This chain uses TRBV24-1 with TRBJ2-3; D ambiguous. This CDR3 is built from 15 residues. V shed 3 bases and J shed 2 bases, with 11 bases lying between them. Per germline, CDR1 KGHDR and CDR2 SFDVKD. The CDR3, as DNA: TGTGCCACCAGTGATAGCGCAGAACCCACAGATACGCAGTATTTT. As protein: CATSDSAEPTDTQYF.

This clonotype occurred a few times. The chain couples TRBV24-1 to TRBJ2-1; no clear D. With 5 bases removed from V and 3 bases from J, the gap between germline ends came to 10 bases. The CDR3 totals 14 residues. Germline loops: CDR1 KGHDR, CDR2 SFDVKD. CDR3 sequence: CATSGDTNYNEQFF. The CDR3 DNA is TGTGCCACCAGTGGAGACACTAACTACAATGAGCAGTTCTTC.

The V gene is TRBV4-1, the J gene TRBJ2-2; 11 bases align to TRBD2. Germline V gene lookup returns CDR1 MGHRA and CDR2 YSYEKL. The CDR3 contains 15 residues. J was trimmed by 0 bases and V by 8 bases; bases with no gene match: 2. The CDR3 sequence: CASGGLAANTGELFF. DNA of the CDR3: TGCGCCAGCGGGGGACTAGCGGCGAACACCGGGGAGCTGTTTTTT.

The CDR3 loop is CASSPPGSGANVLTF. CDR3 bases: TGTGCCAGCAGTCCCCCAGGGTCTGGGGCCAACGTCCTGACTTTC. The chain is built from TRBV12-3 or TRBV12-4 and TRBJ2-6; possibly TRBD1 for D (5 bases). This CDR3 contains 15 residues. Trimming left V 5 bases short and J 1 base short, with 9 bases between.

The V gene is TRBV18, the J gene TRBJ2-7, with 8 nucleotides matching TRBD2. This CDR3 contains 17 residues. V gave up 6 bases and J gave up 0 bases; unmatched junction bases: 13. In germline, CDR1 is KGHSH, CDR2 LQKENI. The CDR3 here is CASSPDGRLANSYEQYF. The CDR3 DNA reads TGTGCCAGCTCTCCCGATGGAAGACTAGCGAACTCCTACGAGCAGTACTTC.

The chain has TRBV28 and TRBJ2-3; 10 bases fit TRBD2. Germline CDR1 is MDHEN and CDR2 is SYDVKM. This CDR3 has 16 residues. The V segment lost 5 bases and the J segment 1 base; nucleotides outside the gene matches: 6. CDR3 sequence reads: CASSRIAGGRTDTQYF. The CDR3, as DNA: TGTGCCAGCAGTCGAATAGCGGGAGGACGCACAGATACGCAGTATTTT.